The rows below give T cell receptor beta chains drawn from one sample of a study of shared clonotypes between healthy human individuals. The table came from immunoSEQ multiplex PCR; TCRdb's copy has only in-frame clones and leaves some out. The table includes around 1 million clones, over 60% detected once. The material sequenced was memory CD4+ T cells sorted from blood. These TCRs come from a man younger than 35 in good health. The CDR3 runs from the conserved cysteine through the conserved F or W. A D gene is named only where the DNA matches it firmly. Part of the rows lack a size; the others show once, few, many or a class for expanded clones.

d_call j_call v_call clone_size cdr3_nt cdr3_aa
TRBD1 TRBJ1-4 TRBV6-1 few TGTGCCAGCAGTGAATTTAACAGGGGGTCGGAAAAACTGTTTTTT CASSEFNRGSEKLFF
- TRBJ2-2 TRBV15 - TGTGCCACCAGCAGAGAGGGGGTGAAAACCGGGGAGCTGTTTTTT CATSREGVKTGELFF
- TRBJ1-5 TRBV7-2 - TGTGCCAGCAGCTTAGTAATTAGCAATCAGCCCCAGCATTTT CASSLVISNQPQHF
TRBD1 TRBJ1-1 TRBV15 once TGTGCCACCAGCAGAGGTTTAAGGGGGACAGGAGTAAACACTGAAGCTTTCTTT CATSRGLRGTGVNTEAFF
- TRBJ1-1 TRBV9 - TGTGCCAGCAGCACCCGGACCGAAGACACTGAAGCTTTCTTT CASSTRTEDTEAFF
- TRBJ1-6 TRBV10-3 - TGTGCCATCAGTGACCGGAGGCTCGCCCTCCACTTT CAISDRRLALHF
- TRBJ1-4 TRBV15 - TGTGCCACCAGCAGAGGCCAGACTAATGAAAAACTGTTTTTT CATSRGQTNEKLFF
- TRBJ1-1 TRBV5-1 - TGCGCCAGCAGCTGGGGGCGGGCTCCCCAAGTGAACACTGAAGCTTTCTTT CASSWGRAPQVNTEAFF
- TRBJ1-1 TRBV30 few TGTGCCTGGAGTTTAATGAACACTGAAGCTTTCTTT CAWSLMNTEAFF
- TRBJ2-7 TRBV28 - TGTGCCAGCAGTTTTATCAACGAGCAGTACTTC CASSFINEQYF